This T cell receptor (beta chain) stems from a study of T cells in Graves' hyperthyroidism and ophthalmopathy. General study results and limits: Peripheral blood also featured most of the thyroid clonotypes expanded above 0.001. Before onset, ophthalmopathy was predicted by the model a median around 6.5 months earlier.

The study excluded patients with uncontrolled infection, other autoimmune disease, pregnancy or lactation. Around 10 ml of fresh peripheral blood supplied the PBMCs. Amplified TCR beta CDR3 regions came from RNA transcripts. HTBI primers were used for first-round RT-PCR of the TCR CDR3. In TCRdb, the multiplex PCR reads were re-called with MiXCR into one record per CDR3 protein. Altogether over 500,000 distinct CDR3 sequences are present, around 16% being singletons, with the ten largest covering over 25%. Trimming took off 0 bases at V and 4 bases at J, with 9 bases between the two ends. The germline CDR1 and CDR2 sequences are SGHVS and FQNEAQ. CDR3 length: 14 amino acids. This clonotype was seen at least ten times. What it binds is not known.

J is TRBJ1-1 and V is TRBV7-8; D is undetermined. The sample comprised blood. This sequence was found in a woman in her twenties or thirties with Graves' ophthalmopathy. Here the CDR3 DNA reads TGTGCCAGCAGCTTAGCAGGGATGGCCACTGAAGCTTTCTTT. Amino acids: CASSLAGMATEAFF.